These 16 T cell receptor beta chains share one sample of origin, sequenced in a study of beta chain features in type 1 diabetes. The study reverse transcribed the entire isolated RNA, so it sequenced expressed TCRB transcripts. Repertoires were generated with immunoSEQ multiplex PCR, while TCRdb's copy carries only in-frame clones and drops some. In the table there are under 850,000 clones, roughly an eighth of which are singletons. No antigens are known for them. Findings and caveats of the study: All four CD4+ subsets from Type 1 diabetes patients carried moderately but significantly shorter TCRB CDR3s.

Sequenced material: naive CD4+ T cells from blood. These receptors all stem from a young man with type 1 diabetes.

The J gene is TRBJ1-3, the V gene TRBV30; D might be TRBD1 (5 bases). The CDR3 sequence is 17 residues long. Germline V gene data show CDR1 as GTSNPN and CDR2 as SVGIG (reference sequence). V lost 2 bases to trimming and J lost 1 base, with 18 bases between them. The CDR3 sequence: CAWSRGPLDTSGNTIYF. The CDR3 DNA follows: TGTGCCTGGAGTAGAGGGCCCCTGGACACTTCTGGAAACACCATATATTTT.

This clone occurred a few times. V usage is TRBV16 and J usage is TRBJ2-7; D unclear. The CDR3 totals 13 residues. Trimming removed 0 bases from V and 9 bases from J, with 12 bases in between. Germline CDR1 reads KGHSY; CDR2 reads FQNENV. CDR3 bases: TGTGCCAGCAGCCAATCGGAAGTCCCCGGGCAGTACTTC. This sequence encodes CASSQSEVPGQYF.

The V and J genes are TRBV29-1 and TRBJ2-1; D unclear. Germline CDR1 reads SQVTM; CDR2 reads ANQGSEA. The CDR3 spans 13 residues. Trimming pared 3 bases from V and 0 bases from J, leaving 6 bases between. The CDR3 sequence: CSVDTDSYNEQFF. The CDR3 DNA reads TGCAGCGTTGATACGGACTCCTACAATGAGCAGTTCTTC.

The chain recombines TRBV7-6 with TRBJ2-5, with 9 bases that match TRBD1. This CDR3 contains 13 residues. In germline, CDR1 is SGHVS, CDR2 FNYEAQ. V trimming: 6 bases; J trimming: 3 bases; junction bases outside the gene matches: 2. CDR3: CASSWTGEETQYF. Written as DNA, the CDR3 is TGTGCCAGCAGTTGGACAGGGGAAGAGACCCAGTACTTC.

This clone was observed a few times. This chain connects TRBV5-1 to TRBJ2-2; D is perhaps TRBD1 (5 bases). Trimming pared 4 bases from V and 0 bases from J, leaving 7 bases between. CDR3 length: 14 amino acids. The germline CDR1 and CDR2 sequences are SGHRS and YFSETQ. CDR3: CASSPTANTGELFF. The CDR3 region has the DNA TGCGCCAGCAGCCCGACAGCGAACACCGGGGAGCTGTTTTTT.

V gene TRBV28 combines with J gene TRBJ2-7; possible D gene TRBD2, 5 bases. The germline V and J ends were trimmed by 7 bases and 2 bases, with 6 bases remaining between them. CDR1 is MDHEN and CDR2 is SYDVKM in the germline V gene. The length of the CDR3 is 11 residues. The CDR3: CASTGTYEQYF. The CDR3 DNA sequence: TGTGCCAGCACCGGGACCTACGAGCAGTACTTC.

This clone was counted between two and nine times. The CDR3 DNA is TGTGCCAGCAGTTCAAGTTCATGGTACGAGCAGTACTTC. Translated, it gives CASSSSSWYEQYF. The V call is TRBV27, the J call TRBJ2-7, with no clear D. This CDR3 region has 13 residues. Per the germline V gene, CDR1 is MNHEY and CDR2 is SMNVEV (reference sequence). Trimming removed 4 bases at V and 4 bases at J, with 11 bases between.

V usage is TRBV7-6 and J usage is TRBJ2-5, with 10 bases lining up with TRBD1. With V trimmed by 5 bases and J by 4 bases, 4 bases remained unmatched. This CDR3 contains 14 residues. The germline CDR1 and CDR2 sequences are SGHVS and FNYEAQ. The CDR3 reads CASSAGQGVETQYF. In nucleotides, the CDR3 is TGTGCCAGCAGCGCTGGACAGGGGGTAGAGACCCAGTACTTC. The full variable domain, rest sourced from reference TRBV7-6 and TRBJ2-5, is GAGVSQSPRYKVTKRGQDVALRCDPISGHVSLYWYRQALGQGPEFLTYFNYEAQQDKSGLPNDRFSAERPEGSISTLTIQRTEQRDSAMYRCASSAGQGVETQYFGPGTRLLVL.

This clone was detected only a few times. The chain carries TRBV29-1 and TRBJ1-2; D is unresolved. Germline V lookup: CDR1 SQVTM, CDR2 ANQGSEA. The CDR3 has 13 amino acids. Trimming cost V 5 bases and J 2 bases, with 12 bases left between them. This chain's CDR3 is CSVSGRLNYGYTF. DNA of the CDR3: TGCAGCGTTTCAGGCAGGCTAAACTATGGCTACACCTTC.

The V and J genes are TRBV5-1 and TRBJ2-2; a possible D gene is TRBD2 (6 bases). Germline V gene data show CDR1 as SGHRS and CDR2 as YFSETQ. The CDR3 is 12 residues long. Trimming took 9 bases from V and 6 from J, leaving 12 bases between them. CDR3 bases: TGCGCCACCGGGGAGGCGCCCGGGGAGCTGTTTTTT. This gives the protein CATGEAPGELFF.

A few counts support this clone. This chain connects TRBV5-1 to TRBJ1-6; TRBD1 matches at 10 bases. J gave up 7 bases and V 7 bases, and 5 bases lay outside the gene matches. CDR3 length: 14 amino acids. The germline gives CDR1 SGHRS, CDR2 YFSETQ. The CDR3 DNA follows: TGCGCCAGCTGTCCGGGACAGGGGAATTCACCCCTCCACTTT. Translated, it gives CASCPGQGNSPLHF.

Only a few counts were recorded for this clone. The rearrangement uses TRBV29-1 and TRBJ2-3; D is possibly TRBD2 (6 bases). This CDR3 is 14 amino acids long. In germline, CDR1 is SQVTM, CDR2 ANQGSEA. V lost 6 bases and J 1 base, leaving 14 bases between the germline ends. CDR3 in amino acids: CSVWPGLGTDTQYF. DNA for the CDR3: TGCAGCGTATGGCCGGGACTTGGCACAGATACGCAGTATTTT.

Only a few counts were recorded for this clone. The chain employs TRBV7-9 and TRBJ1-4; weak D call: TRBD1 (6 bases). Trimming removed 5 bases from V and 0 bases from J, with 16 bases in between. Germline V gene data show CDR1 as SEHNR and CDR2 as FQNEAQ (reference sequence). The CDR3 consists of 17 residues. The CDR3 coding sequence is TGTGCCAGCAGCCCAAGGGGGGACCTAGCAACTAATGAAAAACTGTTTTTT. Translation gives CASSPRGDLATNEKLFF.

The chain couples TRBV6-5 to TRBJ2-3; D is perhaps TRBD2 (6 bases). The V end was cut by 3 bases, the J end by 6 bases, with 13 bases between. CDR1 is MNHEY, CDR2 SVGAGI, per germline. The CDR3 has 14 amino acids. This chain's CDR3 is CASSYWRGMDTQYF. Here the CDR3 DNA reads TGTGCCAGCAGTTATTGGAGGGGAATGGATACGCAGTATTTT.

The J gene is TRBJ2-7, the V gene TRBV5-1; TRBD1 matches 7 bases. V trimming: 5 bases; J trimming: 1 base; junction bases outside the gene matches: 9. The CDR3 runs 15 residues. Germline V lookup: CDR1 SGHRS, CDR2 YFSETQ. The CDR3 DNA follows: TGCGCCAGCAGTTCATGGACAGGTCCTTCCTACGAGCAGTACTTC. The encoded protein is CASSSWTGPSYEQYF.

This clone was observed a few times. This sequence joins TRBV7-9 and TRBJ2-7; D is unclear. Germline V gene data show CDR1 as SEHNR and CDR2 as FQNEAQ (reference sequence). Trimming removed 4 bases from V and 2 bases from J, with 9 bases in between. This CDR3 comprises 13 residues. The CDR3 bases are TGTGCCAGCAGCTCTACGGTGGCCTACGAGCAGTACTTC. It is translated as CASSSTVAYEQYF.